The clone carrying this TCR beta chain was counted a few times. Before being chosen for sequencing, patients had shown CD8+CD57+ cell expansion by flow cytometry. Per the germline V gene, CDR1 is SGHTA and CDR2 is FQGNSA. V was clipped by 4 bases and J by 7 bases; unmatched bases: 7. The CDR3 is 15 amino acids. Using genomic DNA as the template, TCR beta VDJ and CDR3 profiling was carried out. One entry per CDR3 protein, called by TCRdb with MiXCR from the reads. The sample has 120,000 or so distinct CDR3 sequences, roughly 40% seen once. The sample originates from a study of CD8+CD57+ T cells in acquired aplastic anemia.

The TCR comes from a human donor with aplastic anemia. The specimen sequenced was sorted CD4+, CD8+, or CD8+CD57+ T cells (not recorded which) from PBMCs. The chain links TRBV7-2 to TRBJ1-6; 7 positions match TRBD1. The DNA of the CDR3 is TGTGCCAGCAGCTACCGGACAGGCCTAAATTCACCCCTCCACTTT. Its protein is CASSYRTGLNSPLHF.